This paragraph reports one T cell receptor beta chain. This clonotype has a handful of counts. It has no known antigen specificity. A read error may explain this, as a much larger clone is one base away. The sample is drawn from a study of T cells after yellow fever vaccination (dated by TCRdb to the late 2010s). Background for the entire study: The SMART-Seq v4 Ultra Low Input RNA kit was used to prepare libraries from fractions with low cell numbers. To follow T-cell clones before and after primary and booster YFV17D yellow fever vaccination, bulk TCR alpha and beta repertoires were sequenced over time. Two healthy male donors, one aged 18 to 30 and one aged 30 to 40 years, made up the cohort. Blood was drawn at multiple timepoints before and after primary and secondary immunization, with bulk PBMC replicates and cell subsets isolated. The investigation overall reported the following: Most clones expanded after primary vaccination (approximately 96% of CD4 and over 80% of CD8) were re-detected after the booster, suggesting that broad memory maintenance occurred. Computational filtering was required because FACS-sorted repertoires could contain abundant contaminating clonotypes from the bulk population. A small fraction of clonotypes appeared in both the CD4 and CD8 compartments, likely as a result of convergent recombination. The study included only two donors, which limits how far the findings can be generalized. The secondary T-cell response was found to be weaker but faster than the primary response, with a peak reached on day 5 rather than on day 15.

According to the germline V gene (reference sequence), CDR1 reads DFQATT and CDR2 reads SNEGSKA. Inclusive of the bounding cysteine and phenylalanine, the CDR3 is 17 residues long. The DNA shown is the 51-base CDR3, in frame from base 1. Interpreted using the paper, the treatment or condition label stands for: live attenuated yellow fever vaccine strain. At each blood-draw timepoint, two biological replicates of bulk PBMCs were collected. PBMCs were isolated from peripheral blood using a standard Ficoll-Paque protocol. RNA was extracted with TriZol from bulk PBMCs, CD4 and CD8 fractions, and dextramer-positive and dextramer-negative fractions. Synthesis of TCR cDNA relied on 5'RACE template switching, a step that introduced a universal primer site along with unique molecular identifiers. Priming of cDNA synthesis was performed from both the TCR alpha and TCR beta constant segments. Library amplification involved two PCR steps, and the second step added sample barcodes and sequencing adapters. Libraries were sequenced on Illumina HiSeq 2500 (2x100 bp) or NovaSeq (2x150 bp). The authors' pipeline ran thus. MIGEC handled demultiplexing of reads and collapsing into UMI consensus sequences, while MiXCR performed V(D)J alignment. Vaccine-responding clonotypes were identified with edgeR using replicate PBMC samples, with FDR below 0.01 and a log2 fold change above 5 up to day 15 being required. Each bulk clonotype was labeled CD4 or CD8 based on which sequenced repertoire, CD4 or CD8, contained the clonotype at higher abundance. The public sequencing data were trimmed at Q25 with fastp and processed into clonotypes with MiXCR by TCRdb, which kept only in-frame beta chains. Rows with one shared CDR3 protein collapse into an entry with the most common genes and DNA. Clone size and V and J calls follow TCRdb, not the original study. The sample table contains 300,000 to 400,000 distinct CDR3 sequences; only one count was recorded for approximately 8% of them. 17% of the sample is held by the ten biggest clonotypes.

The chain is made from TRBV20-1 and TRBJ2-2; TRBD1 matches 10 bases in the middle. The source of this sequence is a man aged 18 to 30 who received the YFV17D yellow fever vaccine. Source: PBMCs, taken approximately 47 days after the first yellow fever vaccination. The CDR3 region reads CCARDRVGTGVTGELFF. The base sequence is TGCTGTGCTAGAGATCGGGTCGGGACAGGGGTGACCGGGGAGCTGTTTTTT.